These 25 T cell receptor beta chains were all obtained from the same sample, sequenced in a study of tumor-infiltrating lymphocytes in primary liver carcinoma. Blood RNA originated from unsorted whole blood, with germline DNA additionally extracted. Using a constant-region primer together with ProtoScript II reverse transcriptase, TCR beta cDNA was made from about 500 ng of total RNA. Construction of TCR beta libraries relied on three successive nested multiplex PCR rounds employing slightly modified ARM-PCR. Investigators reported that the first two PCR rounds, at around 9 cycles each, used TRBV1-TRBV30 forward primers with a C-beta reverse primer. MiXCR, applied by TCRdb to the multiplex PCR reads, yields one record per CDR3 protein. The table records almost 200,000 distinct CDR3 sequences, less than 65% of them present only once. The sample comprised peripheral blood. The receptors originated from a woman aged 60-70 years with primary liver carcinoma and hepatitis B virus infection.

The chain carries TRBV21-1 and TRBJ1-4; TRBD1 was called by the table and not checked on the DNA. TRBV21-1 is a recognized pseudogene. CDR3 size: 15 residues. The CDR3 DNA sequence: TGTGCCAGCAGCAAATGTGGGACAGGGGATGAAAAACTGTTTTTT. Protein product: CASSKCGTGDEKLFF.

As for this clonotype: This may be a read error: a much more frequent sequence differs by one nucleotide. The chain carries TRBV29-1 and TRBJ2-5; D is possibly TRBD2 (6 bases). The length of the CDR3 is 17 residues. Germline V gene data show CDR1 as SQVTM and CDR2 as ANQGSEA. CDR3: CSAERQGLGIKRETQYF. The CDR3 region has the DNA TGCAGCGCTGAAAGGCAGGGACTCGGTATAAAGCGGGAGACCCAGTACTTC.

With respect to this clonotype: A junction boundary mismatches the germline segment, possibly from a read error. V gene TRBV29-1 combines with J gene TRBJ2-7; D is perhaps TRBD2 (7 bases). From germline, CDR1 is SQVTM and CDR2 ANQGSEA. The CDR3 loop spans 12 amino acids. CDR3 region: CSAGPGGDEQHF. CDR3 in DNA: TGCAGCGCTGGCCCGGGGGGCGATGAGCAGCACTTC.

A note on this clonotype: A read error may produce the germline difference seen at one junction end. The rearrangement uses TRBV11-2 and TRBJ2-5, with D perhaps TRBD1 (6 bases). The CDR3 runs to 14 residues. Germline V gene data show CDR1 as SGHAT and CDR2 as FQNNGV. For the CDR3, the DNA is TGCGCCAGCAGGGGCCTCACGTACCATGAGACCCAGTACTTC. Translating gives CASRGLTYHETQYF.

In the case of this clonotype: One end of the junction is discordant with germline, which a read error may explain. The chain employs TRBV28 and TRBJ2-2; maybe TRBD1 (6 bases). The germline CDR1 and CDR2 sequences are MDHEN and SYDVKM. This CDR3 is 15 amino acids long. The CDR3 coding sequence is TGTGCCAGCAGGCGGACAGAGAGAAACACCGGGGAGCTGCTTTTT. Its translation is CASRRTERNTGELLF.

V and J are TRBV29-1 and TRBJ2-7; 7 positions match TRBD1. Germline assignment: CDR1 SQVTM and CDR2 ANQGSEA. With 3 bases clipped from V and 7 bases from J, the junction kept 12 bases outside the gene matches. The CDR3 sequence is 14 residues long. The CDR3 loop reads CSVEGTVNSYEQYF. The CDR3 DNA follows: TGCAGCGTTGAGGGGACAGTCAACTCTTATGAGCAGTACTTC.

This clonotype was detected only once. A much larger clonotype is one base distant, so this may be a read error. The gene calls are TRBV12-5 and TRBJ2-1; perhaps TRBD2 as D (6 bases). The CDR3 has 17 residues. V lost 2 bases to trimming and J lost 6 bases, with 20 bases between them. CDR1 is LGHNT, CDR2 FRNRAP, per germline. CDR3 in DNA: TGTGCTAGTGGTTTGAGATTCCGGGGGAGAAATCCCAATGAGCAGTTCTTC. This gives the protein CASGLRFRGRNPNEQFF.

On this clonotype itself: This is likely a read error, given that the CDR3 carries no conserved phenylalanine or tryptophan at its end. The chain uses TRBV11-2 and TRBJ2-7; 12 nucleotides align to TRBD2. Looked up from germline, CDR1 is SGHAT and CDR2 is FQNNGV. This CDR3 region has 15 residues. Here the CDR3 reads CASSSLAGGGGEQYL. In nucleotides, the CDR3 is TGTGCTAGCAGCTCACTAGCGGGAGGAGGCGGCGAGCAGTACCTC.

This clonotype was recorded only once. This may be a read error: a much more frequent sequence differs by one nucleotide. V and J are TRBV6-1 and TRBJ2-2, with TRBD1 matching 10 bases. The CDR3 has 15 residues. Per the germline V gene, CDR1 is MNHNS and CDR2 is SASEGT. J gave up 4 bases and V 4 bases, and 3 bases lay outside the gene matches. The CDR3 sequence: CASSGDRGGTGELFF. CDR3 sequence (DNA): TGTGCCAGCAGTGGGGACAGGGGAGGCACCGGGGAGCTGTTTTTT.

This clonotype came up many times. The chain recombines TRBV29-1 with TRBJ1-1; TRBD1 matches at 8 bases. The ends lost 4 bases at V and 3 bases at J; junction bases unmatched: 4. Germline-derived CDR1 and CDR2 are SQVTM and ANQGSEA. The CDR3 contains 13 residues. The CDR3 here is CSVGTGGDTEAFF. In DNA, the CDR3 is TGCAGCGTTGGTACAGGGGGGGACACTGAAGCTTTCTTT.

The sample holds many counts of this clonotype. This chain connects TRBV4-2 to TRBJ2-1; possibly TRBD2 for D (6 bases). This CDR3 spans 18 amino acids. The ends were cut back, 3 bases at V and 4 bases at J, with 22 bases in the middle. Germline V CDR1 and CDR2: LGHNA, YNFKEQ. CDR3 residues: CASSQNAGTRRGYNEQFF. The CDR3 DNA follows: TGTGCCAGCAGCCAGAACGCCGGGACCCGGCGGGGTTACAATGAGCAGTTCTTC.

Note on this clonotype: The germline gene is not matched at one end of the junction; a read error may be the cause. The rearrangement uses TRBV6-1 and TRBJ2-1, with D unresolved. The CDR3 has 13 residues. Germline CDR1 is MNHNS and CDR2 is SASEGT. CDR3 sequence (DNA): TGTGCCAACAGTGTCCATACATTCCATGAGCAGTTCTTC. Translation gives CANSVHTFHEQFF.

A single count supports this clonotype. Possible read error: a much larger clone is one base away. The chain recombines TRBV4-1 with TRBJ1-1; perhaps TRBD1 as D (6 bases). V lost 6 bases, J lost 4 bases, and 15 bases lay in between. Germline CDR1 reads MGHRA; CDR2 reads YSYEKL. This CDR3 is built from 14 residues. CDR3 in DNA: TGCGCCAGCAGACAGGGCCCCCTCGGCACTGAAGCTTTCTTT. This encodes CASRQGPLGTEAFF.

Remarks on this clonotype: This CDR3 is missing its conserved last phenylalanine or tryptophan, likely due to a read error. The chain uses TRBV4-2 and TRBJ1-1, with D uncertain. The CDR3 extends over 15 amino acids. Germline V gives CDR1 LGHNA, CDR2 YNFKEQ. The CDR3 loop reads CASSQPGSVDTEAFV. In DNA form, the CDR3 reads TGTGCCAGTAGCCAGCCCGGGTCCGTCGACACTGAAGCTTTCGTT.

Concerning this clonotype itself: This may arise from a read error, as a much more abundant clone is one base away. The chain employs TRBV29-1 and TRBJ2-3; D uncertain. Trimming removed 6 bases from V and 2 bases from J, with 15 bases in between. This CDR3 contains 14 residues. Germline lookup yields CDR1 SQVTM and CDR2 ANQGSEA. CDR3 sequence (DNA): TGCAGCGTACAAATAGGAACTAACACAGATACGCAGTATTTT. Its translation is CSVQIGTNTDTQYF.

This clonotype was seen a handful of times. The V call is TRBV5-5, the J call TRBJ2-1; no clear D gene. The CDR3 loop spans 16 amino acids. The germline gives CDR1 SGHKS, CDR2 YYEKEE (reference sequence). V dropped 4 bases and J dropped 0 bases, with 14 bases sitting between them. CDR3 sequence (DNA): TGTGCCAGCAGCGACACTCGGGCACGCTCCTACAATGAGCAGTTCTTC. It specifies CASSDTRARSYNEQFF.

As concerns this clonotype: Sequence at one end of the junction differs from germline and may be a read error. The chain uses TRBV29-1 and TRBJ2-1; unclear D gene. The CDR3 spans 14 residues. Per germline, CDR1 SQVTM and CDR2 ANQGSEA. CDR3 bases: TGCTGCGTTCCGTCGGCAGACTCCTACAATGAGCAGTTCTTC. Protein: CCVPSADSYNEQFF.

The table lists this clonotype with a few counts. The CDR3 nucleotides are TGTGCCAGCAGTCCTGGACTAGCGGGAGGTGGTGAGACCCAGTACTTC. Protein: CASSPGLAGGGETQYF. The rearrangement joins TRBV28 to TRBJ2-5; 14 bases are shared with TRBD2. The V gene end was trimmed by 5 bases and the J gene end by 5 bases; junction bases not matched to a gene: 7. The CDR3 is 16 amino acids. Germline V gene lookup returns CDR1 MDHEN and CDR2 SYDVKM.

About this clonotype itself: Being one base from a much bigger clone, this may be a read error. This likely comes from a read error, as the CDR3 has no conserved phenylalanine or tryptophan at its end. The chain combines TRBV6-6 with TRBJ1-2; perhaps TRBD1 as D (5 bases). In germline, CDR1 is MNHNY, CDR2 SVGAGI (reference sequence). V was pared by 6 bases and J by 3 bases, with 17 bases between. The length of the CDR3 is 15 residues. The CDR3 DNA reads TGTGCCAGCAGAGCCCCCAGCAGGGAGCACTATGGCTACACCTAC. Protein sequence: CASRAPSREHYGYTY.

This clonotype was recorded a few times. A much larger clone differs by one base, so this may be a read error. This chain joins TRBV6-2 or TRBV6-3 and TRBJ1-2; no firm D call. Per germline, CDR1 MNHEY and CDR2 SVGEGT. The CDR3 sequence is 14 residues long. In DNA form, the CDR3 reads TGTGCCAGCAGGCAGGACCTCATGGCCTATGGCTACATCTTC. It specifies CASRQDLMAYGYIF.

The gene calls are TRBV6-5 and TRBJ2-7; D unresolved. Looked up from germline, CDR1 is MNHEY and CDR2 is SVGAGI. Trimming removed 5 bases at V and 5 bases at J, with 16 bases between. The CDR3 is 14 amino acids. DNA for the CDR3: TGTGCCAGCAGTCTCGCCGGCGCCGGCCACGAGCAGTACTTC. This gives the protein CASSLAGAGHEQYF.

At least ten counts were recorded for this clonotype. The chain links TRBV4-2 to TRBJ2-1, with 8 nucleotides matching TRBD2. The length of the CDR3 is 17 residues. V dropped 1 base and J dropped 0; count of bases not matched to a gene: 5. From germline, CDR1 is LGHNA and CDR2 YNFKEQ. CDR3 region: CASSQATSGASYNEQFF. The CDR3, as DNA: TGTGCCAGCAGCCAAGCTACTAGCGGAGCCTCCTACAATGAGCAGTTCTTC.

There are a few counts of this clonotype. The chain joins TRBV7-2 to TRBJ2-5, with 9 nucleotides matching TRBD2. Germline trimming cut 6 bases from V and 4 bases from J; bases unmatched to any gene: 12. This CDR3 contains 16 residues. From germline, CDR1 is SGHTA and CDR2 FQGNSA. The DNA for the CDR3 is TGTGCCAGCAGTAGCAGGGCGGGAGGGTCTGGAGAGACCCAGTACTTC. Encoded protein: CASSSRAGGSGETQYF.

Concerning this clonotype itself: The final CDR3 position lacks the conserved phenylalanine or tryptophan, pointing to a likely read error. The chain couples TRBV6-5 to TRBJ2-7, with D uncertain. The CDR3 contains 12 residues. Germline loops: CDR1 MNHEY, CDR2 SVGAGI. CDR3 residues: CATRAGSYEQYL. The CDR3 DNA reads TGTGCCACCCGCGCCGGATCCTATGAGCAGTACCTC.

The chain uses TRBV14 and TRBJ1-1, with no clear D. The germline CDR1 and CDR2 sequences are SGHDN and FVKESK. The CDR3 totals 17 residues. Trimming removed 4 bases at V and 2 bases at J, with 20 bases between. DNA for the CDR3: TGTGCCAGCAGCCCAATAGGATTCGTCGGGTTAAACACTGAAGCTTTCTTT. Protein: CASSPIGFVGLNTEAFF.